Listed below are T cell receptor beta chains from one sample, sequenced in a study of T cell repertoires in cytomegalovirus infection. Each CDR3 protein is one row after TCRdb ran MiXCR on the reads. Of about 490,000 distinct CDR3 sequences listed, about 25% were seen once; the top ten hold roughly 13%. Sequencing used PBMCs. The source of these receptors is a human donor in good health (CMV status not recorded). Some clones in this sample may be carry-over from other donors' samples. Each CDR3 is given with its conserved first and last residue.

v_gene: TRBV12-3/TRBV12-4; len: 15; j_gene: TRBJ2-3; CDR3aa: CASSPPGPSTDTQYF
v_gene: TRBV7-2; len: 15; j_gene: TRBJ2-2; CDR3aa: CASSPQGAGTGELFF
v_gene: TRBV7-8; len: 14; j_gene: TRBJ1-1; CDR3aa: CASSRSGADTEAFF
v_gene: TRBV4-1; len: 16; j_gene: TRBJ2-5; CDR3aa: CASSQEARGYTETQYF
v_gene: TRBV2; len: 14; j_gene: TRBJ1-2; CDR3aa: CASSDMSPFYGYTF
v_gene: TRBV5-4; len: 19; j_gene: TRBJ2-1; CDR3aa: CASSPDLPQSSGRGNEQFF
v_gene: TRBV7-2; len: 15; j_gene: TRBJ2-2; CDR3aa: CASSPGQVNTGELFF
v_gene: TRBV6-1; len: 13; j_gene: TRBJ2-2; CDR3aa: CASMGQNTGELFF
v_gene: TRBV7-2; len: 17; j_gene: TRBJ2-2; CDR3aa: CASSLDRRTGNTGELFF
v_gene: TRBV6-2/TRBV6-3; len: 14; j_gene: TRBJ1-2; CDR3aa: CASRETGTNYGYTF
v_gene: TRBV29-1; len: 15; j_gene: TRBJ2-5; CDR3aa: CSASGGQGNIETQYF
v_gene: TRBV19; len: 14; j_gene: TRBJ2-7; CDR3aa: CASSLPGGLYEQYF
v_gene: TRBV29-1; len: 13; j_gene: TRBJ2-1; CDR3aa: CSTSGGRYNEQFF
v_gene: TRBV29-1; len: 12; j_gene: TRBJ2-1; CDR3aa: CSVEMASYEQFF
v_gene: TRBV7-2; len: 19; j_gene: TRBJ2-7; CDR3aa: CASSLPRGSGEGDRPEQYF
v_gene: TRBV11-2; len: 16; j_gene: TRBJ2-3; CDR3aa: CASSKRLAGPIDTQYF
v_gene: TRBV7-8; len: 15; j_gene: TRBJ2-3; CDR3aa: CASSPWARATDTQYF
v_gene: TRBV6-2/TRBV6-3; len: 15; j_gene: TRBJ2-7; CDR3aa: CASRYKGGPSYEQYF
v_gene: TRBV6-2/TRBV6-3; len: 16; j_gene: TRBJ2-1; CDR3aa: CASRTPPGQFYNEQFF
v_gene: TRBV12-5; len: 13; j_gene: TRBJ1-2; CDR3aa: CASSSSFNYGYTF
v_gene: TRBV13; len: 15; j_gene: TRBJ2-7; CDR3aa: CASSSSLRGSYEQYF
v_gene: TRBV7-2; len: 16; j_gene: TRBJ2-3; CDR3aa: CASSLDNPLIRDTQYF
v_gene: TRBV20-1; len: 16; j_gene: TRBJ1-6; CDR3aa: CSARGQGSSYNSPLHF
v_gene: TRBV10-2; len: 13; j_gene: TRBJ2-7; CDR3aa: CASKWGGAYEQYF
v_gene: TRBV7-2; len: 15; j_gene: TRBJ2-1; CDR3aa: CASSDGLAGDDEQFF
v_gene: TRBV7-2; len: 14; j_gene: TRBJ1-4; CDR3aa: CASSFAQRDEKLFF
v_gene: TRBV15; len: 13; j_gene: TRBJ2-7; CDR3aa: CATKAGGYYEQYF
v_gene: TRBV6-6; len: 17; j_gene: TRBJ1-5; CDR3aa: CASSYNSRVGSNQPQHF
v_gene: TRBV28; len: 12; j_gene: TRBJ1-1; CDR3aa: CASKTANTEAFF
v_gene: TRBV14; len: 14; j_gene: TRBJ1-1; CDR3aa: CASSPGADYTEAFF
v_gene: TRBV7-2; len: 13; j_gene: TRBJ1-1; CDR3aa: CASSLAGFTEAFF
v_gene: TRBV5-5; len: 16; j_gene: TRBJ2-5; CDR3aa: CASSLSLRQGGQTQYF
v_gene: TRBV7-2; len: 15; j_gene: TRBJ1-2; CDR3aa: CASSLVGQGLYGYTF
v_gene: TRBV27; len: 16; j_gene: TRBJ2-3; CDR3aa: CASSPRWGASTDTQYF
v_gene: TRBV6-5; len: 16; j_gene: TRBJ2-6; CDR3aa: CASSSTAHSGANVLTF
v_gene: TRBV12-3/TRBV12-4; len: 14; j_gene: TRBJ2-4; CDR3aa: CASGRKGVGDIQYF
v_gene: TRBV27; len: 16; j_gene: TRBJ1-6; CDR3aa: CANQTDRSSYNSPLHF
v_gene: TRBV7-9; len: 16; j_gene: TRBJ2-7; CDR3aa: CASSPPTSGRAYEQYF
v_gene: TRBV6-5; len: 19; j_gene: TRBJ1-1; CDR3aa: CASSYTFSGSPGGYTEAFF
v_gene: TRBV20-1; len: 13; j_gene: TRBJ2-5; CDR3aa: CSPGLAGQETQYF
v_gene: TRBV27; len: 14; j_gene: TRBJ1-1; CDR3aa: CASSWDRGWTEAFF
v_gene: TRBV6-5; len: 17; j_gene: TRBJ2-1; CDR3aa: CASSYSNWPSGKNEQFF
v_gene: TRBV12-3/TRBV12-4; len: 16; j_gene: TRBJ2-1; CDR3aa: CASSLRLAGGDNEQFF
v_gene: TRBV15; len: 14; j_gene: TRBJ2-5; CDR3aa: CATSRGDSQETQYF
v_gene: TRBV12-3/TRBV12-4; len: 15; j_gene: TRBJ2-1; CDR3aa: CASSFEFSTYNEQFF
v_gene: TRBV7-2; len: 16; j_gene: TRBJ1-6; CDR3aa: CASSLQPGPWDSPLHF
v_gene: TRBV27; len: 14; j_gene: TRBJ1-5; CDR3aa: CASSFSDSNQPQHF
v_gene: TRBV5-1; len: 17; j_gene: TRBJ2-3; CDR3aa: CASSSGLQGTSTDTQYF